Each of the 32 T cell receptor beta chains below was sequenced from the same sample in a study of T cells in women clearing cervical HPV infection. Sequenced by immunoSEQ multiplex PCR; TCRdb stores in-frame clones only, minus some. The sample includes some 30,000 clones. The sequenced material came from blood buffy coat. These receptors all come from a woman between 18 and 75 years old with a cervical HPV16 infection that either progressed to CIN3+ or cleared (not recorded which).

On this clone itself: The CDR3 end is not reached by the read, which stops 3 residues before it; the germline J gene fills it in. This rearrangement joins TRBV28 to TRBJ2-1; possible D gene TRBD2, 6 bases. CDR1 MDHEN and CDR2 SYDVKM come from the germline V gene. Trimming removed 2 bases at V and 8 bases at J, with 16 bases between. The CDR3 consists of 15 residues. The sequenced CDR3 bases are TGTGCCAGCAGTTTAGGTCTAGCGTTTATGGATGAG. The encoded protein is CASSLGLAFMDE. The CDR3 in full is CASSLGLAFMDEQFF.

Comments on this clone: The read terminates 3 residues before the CDR3 end, so the remaining end is supplied by the germline J gene. V gene TRBV7-9 combines with J gene TRBJ2-1, with no clear D. The V end was cut by 4 bases, the J end by 4 bases, with 8 bases between. Germline V gives CDR1 SEHNR, CDR2 FQNEAQ (reference sequence). The CDR3 is 13 amino acids. The sequenced part of the CDR3 DNA is TGTGCCAGCAGCTACCAGACTTACAATGAG. Amino acids: CASSYQTYNE. The complete CDR3 protein is CASSYQTYNEQFF.

A remark on this clone: The missing CDR3 end, 3 residues past where the read stops, is filled in from the germline J gene. This chain uses TRBV7-9 with TRBJ2-2, with 9 bases matching TRBD2. The CDR3 totals 15 residues. Germline assignment: CDR1 SEHNR and CDR2 FQNEAQ (reference sequence). The V and J ends lost 2 bases and 6 bases, in that order; junction bases with no gene match: 4. The CDR3 protein is CASSLSSGRAGELFF. The sequenced CDR3 bases are TGTGCCAGCAGCTTAAGTAGCGGGAGAGCCGGGGAG. The full variable domain, with the rest looked up from reference TRBV7-9 and TRBJ2-2, is DTGVSQNPRHKITKRGQNVTFRCDPISEHNRLYWYRQTLGQGPEFLTYFQNEAQLEKSRLLSDRFSAERPKGSFSTLEIQRTEQGDSAMYLCASSLSSGRAGELFFGEGSRLTVL.

In regard to this clone: The DNA ends 3 residues before the CDR3 does, and the rest of the CDR3 is filled in from the germline J gene. This chain links TRBV5-4 with TRBJ2-7, with D unclear. The germline V and J ends were trimmed by 3 bases and 2 bases, with 15 bases remaining between them. CDR1 and CDR2 from the germline V gene are SGHNT and YYREEE (reference sequence). The CDR3 totals 15 residues. The CDR3 sequence: CASSSNVASPYEQYF. The sequenced CDR3 bases are TGTGCCAGCAGCTCCAATGTAGCCTCACCCTACGAG.

Notes on this clone: From the germline J gene comes the end of the CDR3, since the read stops 3 residues before it. V is TRBV19 and J is TRBJ2-3; D remains unclear. V dropped 3 bases and J dropped 2 bases, with 9 bases sitting between them. The CDR3 extends over 14 amino acids. Germline CDR1 LNHDA, CDR2 SQIVND (reference sequence). CDR3 amino acids: CASSISETTDTQYF. The covered CDR3 bases are TGTGCCAGTAGTATTTCAGAAACCACAGATACG. The entire variable domain, with the rest obtained from reference TRBV19 and TRBJ2-3, is as follows: DGGITQSPKYLFRKEGQNVTLSCEQNLNHDAMYWYRQDPGQGLRLIYYSQIVNDFQKGDIAEGYSVSREKKESFPLTVTSAQKNPTAFYLCASSISETTDTQYFGPGTRLTVL.

Regarding this clone: One end of the junction does not line up with germline, which may come from a read error. The read terminates 3 residues before the CDR3 end, so the remaining end is supplied by the germline J gene. The J gene is TRBJ2-5, the V gene TRBV4-2; 7 nucleotides match TRBD1. CDR3 length: 14 amino acids. In germline, CDR1 is LGHNA, CDR2 YNFKEQ. The CDR3 bases that were read are TGCGCCAGCAGCCAGGACAGGCTGACGAAGACC. It codes for CASSQDRLTKT. The CDR3, in full, reads CASSQDRLTKTQYF.

About this clone itself: The missing CDR3 end, 3 residues past where the read stops, is filled in from the germline J gene. The gene calls are TRBV20-1 and TRBJ1-5; a weak D match, TRBD1 (6 bases). The CDR3 runs 15 residues. The germline gives CDR1 DFQATT, CDR2 SNEGSKA (reference sequence). V was pared by 0 bases and J by 6 bases, with 15 bases between. CDR3 amino acids: CSARDQGLRFQPQHF. The sequenced CDR3 bases are TGCAGTGCTAGAGATCAGGGGCTACGGTTTCAGCCC.

As concerns this clone: The read ends 3 residues before the CDR3 terminus; that terminus is restored from the germline J gene. This chain links TRBV7-3 with TRBJ1-6, with a weak D call TRBD1 (6 bases). The CDR3 length is 14 residues. Germline CDR1 and CDR2: SGHTA and FQGTGA. Trimming shortened V by 3 bases and J by 7 bases, and 10 bases separated the two germline ends. CDR3 DNA, as far as it was read: TGTGCCAGCAGCTTGTCAGGGGAAAATTCACCC. Translating it yields CASSLSGENSP. The entire CDR3 reads CASSLSGENSPLHF.

As regards this clone: The read halts 3 residues ahead of the CDR3 end, with the missing end drawn from the germline J gene. The rearrangement links TRBV6-2 or TRBV6-3 to TRBJ2-2, with 7 bases identical to TRBD2. CDR1 and CDR2 from the germline V gene are MNHEY and SVGEGT. The CDR3 runs to 16 residues. V was clipped by 0 bases and J by 1 base; unmatched bases: 2. CDR3 amino acids: CASSYSGGGNTGELFF. Incomplete CDR3 DNA: TGTGCCAGCAGTTACTCTGGCGGGGGGAACACCGGGGAG.

About this clone: The missing CDR3 end, 3 residues past where the read stops, is filled in from the germline J gene. This chain joins TRBV14 and TRBJ1-3, with D possibly TRBD1 on 5 matching bases. V lost 4 bases, J lost 4 bases, and 14 bases lay in between. Germline V CDR1 and CDR2: SGHDN, FVKESK. The CDR3 is 15 amino acids. The CDR3 bases that were read are TGTGCCAGCAGCCGGGGAACAGGCTCCGGAAACACC. Amino acid sequence: CASSRGTGSGNT. In full, the CDR3 is CASSRGTGSGNTIYF.

Comment on this clone: The read falls 3 residues short of the CDR3 end, and the missing part is taken from the germline J gene. This chain links TRBV6-2 or TRBV6-3 with TRBJ2-7; D gene unclear. CDR1 MNHEY and CDR2 SVGEGT come from the germline V gene. Trimming took 0 bases from V and 2 from J, leaving 8 bases between them. This CDR3 contains 14 residues. The CDR3 reads CASSYSGKAYEQYF. Partial CDR3 DNA: TGTGCCAGCAGTTACTCGGGCAAAGCCTACGAG.

For this clone: From the germline J gene comes the end of the CDR3, since the read stops 3 residues before it. J is TRBJ2-7 and V is TRBV20-1, with D perhaps matching TRBD1 (6 bases). Germline CDR1 and CDR2: DFQATT and SNEGSKA (reference sequence). The V gene lost 5 bases and the J gene lost 2 bases, with 13 bases spanning the gap. CDR3 size: 13 residues. The CDR3 spells CSAGDTYAYEQYF. The CDR3 DNA, read in part, is TGCAGTGCTGGGGACACCTATGCCTACGAG.

On this clone: From the germline J gene comes the end of the CDR3, since the read stops 3 residues before it. The rearrangement links TRBV7-7 to TRBJ2-1; D is possibly TRBD2 (5 bases). The CDR3 has 15 amino acids. Germline CDR1 SSHAT, CDR2 FNYEAQ (reference sequence). V was pared by 1 base and J by 0 bases, with 7 bases between. The covered CDR3 bases are TGTGCCAGCAGCTTAGAACTAGTCTCCTACAATGAG. Protein: CASSLELVSYNE. The complete CDR3 protein is CASSLELVSYNEQFF.

A remark on this clone: The read ends 3 residues shy of where the CDR3 ends; the end is completed using the germline J gene. This chain links TRBV18 with TRBJ1-2; the D gene is possibly TRBD1 (5 bases). Trimming took 3 bases from V and 4 from J, leaving 18 bases between them. Germline assignment: CDR1 KGHSH and CDR2 LQKENI. CDR3 length: 16 amino acids. The CDR3: CASSPPEGPLGYGYTF. The sequenced part of the CDR3 DNA is TGTGCCAGCTCACCTCCGGAGGGGCCACTTGGCTATGGC.

Remarks on this clone: Coverage ceases 3 residues before the CDR3 finishes, and the germline J gene fills in the end. The chain has TRBV2 and TRBJ2-1; 8 bases match TRBD2. The length of the CDR3 is 17 residues. Germline values: CDR1 SNHLY, CDR2 FYNNEI. J gave up 0 bases and V 4 bases, and 8 bases lay outside the gene matches. The CDR3 region is CASSVEREQSSYNEQFF. The covered CDR3 bases are TGTGCCAGCAGTGTAGAGCGGGAGCAAAGCTCCTACAATGAG.

With respect to this clone: The sequence runs out 3 residues before the end of the CDR3; the remainder is reconstructed from the germline J gene. The chain links TRBV6-2 or TRBV6-3 to TRBJ1-1; 7 nucleotides agree with TRBD1. The germline CDR1 and CDR2 sequences are MNHEY and SVGEGT. V dropped 5 bases and J dropped 0; count of bases not matched to a gene: 9. The CDR3 has 16 residues. The CDR3 region is CASSDTGVSLNTEAFF. The covered CDR3 bases are TGTGCCAGCAGTGATACAGGGGTGTCACTGAACACTGAA.

Regarding this clone: The DNA ends 3 residues before the CDR3 does, and the rest of the CDR3 is filled in from the germline J gene. This chain links TRBV5-1 with TRBJ2-3; weak D call: TRBD1 (6 bases). The CDR3 is 15 residues long. Trimming shortened V by 4 bases and J by 4 bases, and 16 bases separated the two germline ends. The germline gives CDR1 SGHRS, CDR2 YFSETQ. CDR3 amino acids: CASSVVQGVADTQYF. Incomplete CDR3 DNA: TGCGCCAGCAGCGTGGTACAGGGTGTTGCAGATACG.

The part of the CDR3 DNA that was read is TGTGCCAGCAGTGAACAGAACAGTCTAGCGGGAGCTGTCGGGGAG. Its translation is CASSEQNSLAGAVGE. The full-length CDR3 reads as CASSEQNSLAGAVGELFF. V gene TRBV6-1 combines with J gene TRBJ2-2, with 10 nucleotides matching TRBD2. The read falls 3 residues short of the CDR3 end, and the missing part is taken from the germline J gene. V was clipped by 2 bases and J by 7 bases; unmatched bases: 13. The germline CDR1 and CDR2 sequences are MNHNS and SASEGT. The CDR3 runs 18 residues.

In regard to this clone: The read ends 3 residues early relative to the CDR3; the germline J gene fills the gap. The chain is built from TRBV5-1 and TRBJ2-7, with 7 bases identical to TRBD1. The CDR3 consists of 14 residues. The trim removed 4 bases at V and 0 bases at J, leaving 4 bases unmatched. Germline V CDR1 and CDR2: SGHRS, YFSETQ. The sequenced part of the CDR3 DNA is TGCGCCAGCAGCCATGACAGGGCCTCCTACGAG. Its protein product is CASSHDRASYE. The whole CDR3 sequence is CASSHDRASYEQYF.

As to this clone: Read sequence stops 3 residues before the CDR3 end, and the germline J gene provides the missing end. This chain connects TRBV6-4 to TRBJ1-5; D is uncertain. CDR3 size: 13 residues. The germline CDR1 and CDR2 sequences are MRHNA and SNTAGT. V gave up 3 bases and J gave up 3 bases, with 6 bases separating them. Here the CDR3 reads CASSEQVNQPQHF. The DNA read from the CDR3 is TGTGCCAGCAGTGAGCAGGTCAATCAGCCC.

A note on this clone: Coverage ceases 3 residues before the CDR3 finishes, and the germline J gene fills in the end. V usage is TRBV5-4 and J usage is TRBJ1-1; TRBD1 might be the D (6 bases). The V and J ends lost 2 bases and 5 bases respectively, with 19 bases between them. Germline CDR1 is SGHNT and CDR2 is YYREEE (reference sequence). The CDR3 runs to 16 residues. The DNA read from the CDR3 is TGTGCCAGCAGCTTAGGCGGTTCGGGGGGCTGGACTGAA. This encodes CASSLGGSGGWTE. The whole CDR3 reads CASSLGGSGGWTEAFF. The full variable domain, its missing parts supplied by reference TRBV5-4 and TRBJ1-1, is ETGVTQSPTHLIKTRGQQVTLRCSSQSGHNTVSWYQQALGQGPQFIFQYYREEENGRGNFPPRFSGLQFPNYSSELNVNALELDDSALYLCASSLGGSGGWTEAFFGQGTRLTVV.

Regarding this clone: The sequence runs out 3 residues before the end of the CDR3; the remainder is reconstructed from the germline J gene. This chain joins TRBV5-4 and TRBJ2-7, with 12 bases aligning to TRBD2. J was trimmed by 5 bases and V by 1 base; bases with no gene match: 7. The germline CDR1 and CDR2 sequences are SGHNT and YYREEE (reference sequence). The CDR3 length is 16 residues. The covered CDR3 bases are TGTGCCAGCAGCTTGCGGACTAGCGGGAAGGGCCACGAG. Translation: CASSLRTSGKGHE. The complete CDR3 protein is CASSLRTSGKGHEQYF.

With regard to this clone: From the germline J gene comes the end of the CDR3, since the read stops 3 residues before it. The chain recombines TRBV7-2 with TRBJ1-2; 10 bases are shared with TRBD1. Germline loops: CDR1 SGHTA, CDR2 FQGNSA. The CDR3 consists of 15 residues. Trimming took 1 base from V and 6 from J; bases not matched to a gene: 5. The CDR3 reads CASSLGRTGGDGYTF. CDR3 DNA (partial): TGTGCCAGCAGCTTAGGTCGGACAGGGGGGGATGGC.

About this clone itself: The CDR3 is cut off 3 residues early in the read; its end comes from the germline J gene. The chain has TRBV2 and TRBJ1-2; 7 nucleotides agree with TRBD1. V trimming: 8 bases; J trimming: 4 bases; junction bases outside the gene matches: 7. The CDR3 loop spans 13 amino acids. Germline CDR1 and CDR2: SNHLY and FYNNEI. CDR3 in amino acids: CASGGTAVYGYTF. The CDR3 bases that were read are TGTGCCAGCGGTGGGACAGCGGTCTATGGC. The variable domain in full, completed from reference TRBV2 and TRBJ1-2, reads EPEVTQTPSHQVTQMGQEVILRCVPISNHLYFYWYRQILGQKVEFLVSFYNNEISEKSEIFDDQFSVERPDGSNFTLKIRSTKLEDSAMYFCASGGTAVYGYTFGSGTRLTVV.

Comment on this clone: The CDR3 is cut off 3 residues early in the read; its end comes from the germline J gene. The V gene is TRBV19, the J gene TRBJ2-1, with D unclear. The CDR3 length is 15 residues. The germline V gene encodes CDR1 LNHDA and CDR2 SQIVND (reference sequence). V dropped 1 base and J dropped 8 bases, with 15 bases sitting between them. CDR3 bases read: TGTGCCAGTAGTATAGTGGGTCTTGGCGGCGATGAG. Its protein is CASSIVGLGGDE. The complete CDR3 protein is CASSIVGLGGDEQFF. The full variable domain, in which reference TRBV19 and TRBJ2-1 provide the parts outside the CDR3, is DGGITQSPKYLFRKEGQNVTLSCEQNLNHDAMYWYRQDPGQGLRLIYYSQIVNDFQKGDIAEGYSVSREKKESFPLTVTSAQKNPTAFYLCASSIVGLGGDEQFFGPGTRLTVL.

About this clone: The read terminates 3 residues ahead of where the CDR3 ends, so the germline J gene completes it. This chain links TRBV7-3 with TRBJ2-5; TRBD2 aligns across 11 bases. The CDR3 extends over 13 amino acids. Germline trimming cut 5 bases from V and 5 bases from J; bases unmatched to any gene: 1. Germline assignment: CDR1 SGHTA and CDR2 FQGTGA. The CDR3: CASSIAGGETQYF. Partial CDR3 DNA: TGTGCCAGCAGCATAGCGGGAGGGGAGACC.

A note on this clone: From the germline J gene comes the end of the CDR3, since the read stops 3 residues before it. J is TRBJ1-6 and V is TRBV12-3 or TRBV12-4, with 8 bases fitting TRBD1. The CDR3 consists of 12 residues. V trimming: 7 bases; J trimming: 10 bases; junction bases outside the gene matches: 3. The DNA read from the CDR3 is TGTGCCAGCACCAGGGGGCCCTCACCC. Amino acid sequence: CASTRGPSP. Given in full, the CDR3 is CASTRGPSPLHF.

A word on this clone: The read ends 3 residues early relative to the CDR3; the germline J gene fills the gap. The V and J genes are TRBV7-9 and TRBJ2-7, with 8 bases that match TRBD1. The germline V gene has CDR1 SEHNR and CDR2 FQNEAQ (reference sequence). Trimming removed 3 bases from V and 2 bases from J; junction bases left unmatched: 3. The CDR3 runs 14 residues. CDR3 DNA (partial): TGTGCCAGCAGCTTGACAGGGGATCCCTACGAG. Protein sequence: CASSLTGDPYE. The full CDR3 protein reads CASSLTGDPYEQYF. Drawing the rest from reference TRBV7-9 and TRBJ2-7, the complete variable domain is DTGVSQNPRHKITKRGQNVTFRCDPISEHNRLYWYRQTLGQGPEFLTYFQNEAQLEKSRLLSDRFSAERPKGSFSTLEIQRTEQGDSAMYLCASSLTGDPYEQYFGPGTRLTVT.

Details on this clone: Read sequence stops 3 residues before the CDR3 end, and the germline J gene provides the missing end. V gene TRBV5-1 combines with J gene TRBJ2-3; 9 bases line up with TRBD2. The J segment lost 6 bases and the V segment lost 0 bases, leaving 8 bases of the junction unmatched. CDR1 is SGHRS, CDR2 YFSETQ, per germline. There are 16 residues in the CDR3. CDR3 bases read: TGCGCCAGCAGCTTGGAGGCTAGCGGGAAGCGGGATACG. This codes for CASSLEASGKRDT. Given in full, the CDR3 is CASSLEASGKRDTQYF.

Turning to this clone: The CDR3 is cut off 3 residues early in the read; its end comes from the germline J gene. The J gene is TRBJ2-7, the V gene TRBV7-3; perhaps TRBD2 as D (5 bases). The V end lost 6 bases, the J end lost 0 bases, and 9 bases lay between the germline ends. This CDR3 spans 13 amino acids. Germline CDR1 and CDR2: SGHTA and FQGTGA. CDR3 bases read: TGTGCCAGCAGTAGCGACCCCTCCTACGAG. Its protein is CASSSDPSYE. The whole CDR3 protein is CASSSDPSYEQYF.

Notes on this clone: Read sequence stops 3 residues before the CDR3 end, and the germline J gene provides the missing end. The chain employs TRBV2 and TRBJ2-3; no clear D gene. The CDR3 runs to 14 residues. The V gene lost 5 bases and the J gene lost 6 bases, with 15 bases spanning the gap. Germline CDR1 and CDR2: SNHLY and FYNNEI. The covered CDR3 bases are TGTGCCAGCAGTTCCACATTGCTGGCCGATACG. Translated: CASSSTLLADT. The full-length CDR3 reads as CASSSTLLADTQYF. Full variable domain (missing parts from reference TRBV2 and TRBJ2-3): EPEVTQTPSHQVTQMGQEVILRCVPISNHLYFYWYRQILGQKVEFLVSFYNNEISEKSEIFDDQFSVERPDGSNFTLKIRSTKLEDSAMYFCASSSTLLADTQYFGPGTRLTVL.

The CDR3 loop reads CASSYSGNSYNEQFF. Partial CDR3 DNA: TGTGCCAGCAGCTATAGCGGAAACTCCTACAATGAG. V and J are TRBV7-9 and TRBJ2-1; possible D gene TRBD2, 6 bases. With the read ending 3 residues before the CDR3 end, the germline J gene is used to fill in that end. The germline gives CDR1 SEHNR, CDR2 FQNEAQ (reference sequence). The CDR3 covers 15 residues. Between the trimmed V and J ends, which lost 4 bases and 0 bases, there was a span of 10 bases.